This T cell receptor beta chain originates from a study of tumor-infiltrating lymphocytes in primary liver carcinoma. With 2 bases removed from V and 3 bases from J, the gap between germline ends came to 17 bases. CDR3 length: 16 residues. Germline DNA was also extracted, and blood RNA was taken from unsorted whole blood. As to this clonotype: A much larger clone differs by one base, so this may be a read error. This likely comes from a read error, as the CDR3 has no conserved phenylalanine or tryptophan at its end.

TCR beta cDNA came from around 0.5 ug total RNA, primed with a constant-region primer. Each TCR beta library was derived from three nested multiplex PCR rounds that employed slightly modified ARM-PCR. The first two PCR rounds, roughly 9 cycles each, used TRBV1-TRBV30 forward primers and a C-beta reverse primer. TCRdb independently ran MiXCR on the multiplex PCR reads; one entry per CDR3 protein. The sample yields 330,000 or so distinct CDR3 sequences, roughly 61% seen once. The sequencing input was peripheral blood. The chain recombines TRBV12-3 or TRBV12-4 with TRBJ2-7; maybe TRBD2 (5 bases). This receptor was taken from a man aged 40-50 years with primary liver carcinoma and hepatitis B virus infection. CDR3 nucleotides: TGTGCCAGCAGTTTATTGGGTATGGAGGCTCTCTACGAGCAGTACTTA. Amino acids: CASSLLGMEALYEQYL.